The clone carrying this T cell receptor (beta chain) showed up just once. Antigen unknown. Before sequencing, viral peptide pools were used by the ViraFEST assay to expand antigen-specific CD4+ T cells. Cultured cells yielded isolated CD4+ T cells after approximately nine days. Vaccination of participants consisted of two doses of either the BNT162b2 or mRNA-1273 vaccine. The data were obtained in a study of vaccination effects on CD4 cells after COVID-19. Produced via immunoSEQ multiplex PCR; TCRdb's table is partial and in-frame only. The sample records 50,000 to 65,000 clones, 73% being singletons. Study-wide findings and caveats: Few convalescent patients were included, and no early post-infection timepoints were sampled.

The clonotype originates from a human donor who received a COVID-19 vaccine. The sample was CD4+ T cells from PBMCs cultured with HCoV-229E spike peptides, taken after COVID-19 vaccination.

The CDR3 DNA reads as TGCGCCAGCAGGCCGACCGGGACAGGTAGAGAGCAGCCCCAGCATTTT. This translates into CASRPTGTGREQPQHF. This chain uses TRBV10-2 with TRBJ1-5, with 8 bases identical to TRBD1. The J segment lost 7 bases and the V segment lost 6 bases, leaving 14 bases of the junction unmatched. Germline CDR1 reads WSHSY; CDR2 reads SAAADI. The CDR3 runs 16 residues.